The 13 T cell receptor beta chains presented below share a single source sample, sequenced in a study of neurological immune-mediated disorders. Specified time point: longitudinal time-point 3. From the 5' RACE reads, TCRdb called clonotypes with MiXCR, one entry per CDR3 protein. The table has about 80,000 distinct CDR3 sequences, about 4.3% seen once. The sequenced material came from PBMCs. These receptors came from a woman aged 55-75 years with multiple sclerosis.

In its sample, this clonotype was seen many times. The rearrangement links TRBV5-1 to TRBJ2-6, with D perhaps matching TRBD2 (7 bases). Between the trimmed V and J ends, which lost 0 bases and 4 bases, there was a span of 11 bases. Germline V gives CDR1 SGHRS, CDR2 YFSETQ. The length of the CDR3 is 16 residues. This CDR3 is CASSLEGGPGANVLTF. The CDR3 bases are TGCGCCAGCAGCTTGGAGGGGGGGCCCGGGGCCAACGTCCTGACTTTC.

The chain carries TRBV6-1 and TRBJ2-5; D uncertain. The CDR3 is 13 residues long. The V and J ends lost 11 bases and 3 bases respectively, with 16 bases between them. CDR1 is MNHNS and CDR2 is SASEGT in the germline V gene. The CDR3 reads CAGKPLWEETQYF. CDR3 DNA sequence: TGTGCCGGAAAACCCCTTTGGGAAGAGACCCAGTACTTC.

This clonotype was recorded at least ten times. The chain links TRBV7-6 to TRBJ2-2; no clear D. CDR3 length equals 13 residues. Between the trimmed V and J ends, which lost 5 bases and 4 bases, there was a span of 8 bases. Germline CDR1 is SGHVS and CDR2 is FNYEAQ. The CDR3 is CASSVGRTGELFF. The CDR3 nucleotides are TGTGCCAGCAGCGTTGGACGCACCGGGGAGCTGTTTTTT. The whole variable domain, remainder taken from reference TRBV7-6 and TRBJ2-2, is GAGVSQSPRYKVTKRGQDVALRCDPISGHVSLYWYRQALGQGPEFLTYFNYEAQQDKSGLPNDRFSAERPEGSISTLTIQRTEQRDSAMYRCASSVGRTGELFFGEGSRLTVL.

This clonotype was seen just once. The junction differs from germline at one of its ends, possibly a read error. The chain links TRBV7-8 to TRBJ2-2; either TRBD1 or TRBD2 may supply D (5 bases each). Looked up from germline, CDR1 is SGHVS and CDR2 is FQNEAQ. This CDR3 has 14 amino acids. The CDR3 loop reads CASSSTVNTGEPFF. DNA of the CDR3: TGTGCCAGCAGCTCGACAGTTAACACCGGGGAGCCGTTTTTT.

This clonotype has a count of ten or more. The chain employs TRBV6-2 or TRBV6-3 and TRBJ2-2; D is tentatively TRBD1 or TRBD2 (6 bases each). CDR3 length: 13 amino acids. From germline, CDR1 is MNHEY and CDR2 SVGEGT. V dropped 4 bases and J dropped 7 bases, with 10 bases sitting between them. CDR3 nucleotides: TGTGCCAGCAGTTGGAGGGGGATCGGGGAGCTGTTTTTT. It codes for CASSWRGIGELFF.

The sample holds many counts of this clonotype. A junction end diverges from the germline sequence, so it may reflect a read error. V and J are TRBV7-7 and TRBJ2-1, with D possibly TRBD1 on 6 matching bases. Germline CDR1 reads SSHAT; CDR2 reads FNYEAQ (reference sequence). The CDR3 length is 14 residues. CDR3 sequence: CASSLQGNYNEQFF. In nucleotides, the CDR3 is TGTGCTAGCAGCTTACAGGGCAACTACAATGAGCAGTTCTTC. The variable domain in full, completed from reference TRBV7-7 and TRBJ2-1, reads GAGVSQSPRYKVTKRGQDVTLRCDPISSHATLYWYQQALGQGPEFLTYFNYEAQPDKSGLPSDRFSAERPEGSISTLTIQRTEQRDSAMYRCASSLQGNYNEQFFGPGTRLTVL.

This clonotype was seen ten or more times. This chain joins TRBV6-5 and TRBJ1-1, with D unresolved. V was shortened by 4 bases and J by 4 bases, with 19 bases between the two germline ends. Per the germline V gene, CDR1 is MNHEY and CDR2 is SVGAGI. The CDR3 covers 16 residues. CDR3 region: CASSSREGRSSTEAFF. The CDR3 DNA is TGTGCCAGCAGTTCCCGGGAGGGTAGAAGCAGCACTGAAGCTTTCTTT.

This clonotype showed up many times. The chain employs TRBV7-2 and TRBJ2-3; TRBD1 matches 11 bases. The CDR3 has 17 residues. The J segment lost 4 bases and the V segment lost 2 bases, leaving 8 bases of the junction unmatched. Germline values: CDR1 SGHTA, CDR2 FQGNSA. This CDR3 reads CASSLRDRGWRADTQYF. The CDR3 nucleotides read TGTGCCAGCAGCTTAAGGGACAGGGGGTGGCGGGCAGATACGCAGTATTTT.

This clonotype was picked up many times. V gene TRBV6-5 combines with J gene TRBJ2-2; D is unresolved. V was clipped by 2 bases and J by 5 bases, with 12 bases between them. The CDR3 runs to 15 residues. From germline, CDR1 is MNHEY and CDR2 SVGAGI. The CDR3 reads CASSYASVGTGELFF. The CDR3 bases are TGTGCCAGCAGTTACGCCAGCGTGGGTACCGGGGAGCTGTTTTTT.

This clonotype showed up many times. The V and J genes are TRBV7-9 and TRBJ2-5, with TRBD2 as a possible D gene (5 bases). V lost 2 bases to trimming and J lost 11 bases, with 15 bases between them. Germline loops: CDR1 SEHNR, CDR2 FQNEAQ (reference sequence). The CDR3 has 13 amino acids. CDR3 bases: TGTGCCAGCAGCTTAAATGCGGGTGGTGGTCAGTACTTC. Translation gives CASSLNAGGGQYF.

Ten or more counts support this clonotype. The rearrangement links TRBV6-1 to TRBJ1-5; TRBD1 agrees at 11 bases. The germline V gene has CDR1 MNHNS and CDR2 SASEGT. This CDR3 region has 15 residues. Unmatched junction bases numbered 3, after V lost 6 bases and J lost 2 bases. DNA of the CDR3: TGTGCCAGCAGGAGGGACAGGGGGGGCAATCAGCCCCAGCATTTT. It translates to CASRRDRGGNQPQHF.

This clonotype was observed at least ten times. In nucleotides, the CDR3 is TGCAGTGCTAGCCGACAGGGAATCTCTGGAAACACCATATATTTT. It codes for CSASRQGISGNTIYF. The chain combines TRBV20-1 with TRBJ1-3; 7 bases agree with TRBD1. The V segment lost 3 bases and the J segment 0 bases; nucleotides outside the gene matches: 5. The CDR3 covers 15 residues. Germline CDR1 is DFQATT and CDR2 is SNEGSKA (reference sequence).

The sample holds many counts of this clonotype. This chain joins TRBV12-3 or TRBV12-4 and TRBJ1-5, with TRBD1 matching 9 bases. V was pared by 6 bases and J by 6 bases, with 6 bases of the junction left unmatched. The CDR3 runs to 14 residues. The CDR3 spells CASRRDREVQPQHF. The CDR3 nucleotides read TGTGCCAGCAGAAGGGACAGGGAGGTTCAGCCCCAGCATTTT.